The clone carrying this T cell receptor beta chain showed up just a few times. Its target is unknown. The data originate from a study of cytomegalovirus exposure and HLA in healthy donors. Study outcomes and limitations: Earlier analysis yielded a pattern in which most TCR beta V segments were productive about 87% or about 30% of the time.

At sampling all donors were nominally healthy, likely with unrecorded immune exposures. Germline CDR1 SGDLS, CDR2 YYNGEE. This CDR3 spans 17 amino acids. V shed 0 bases and J 2 bases; nucleotides not matched to a gene: 10. 13 Jbeta primers and 60 Vbeta primers were used for the PCR. Sequencing was performed with immunoSEQ multiplex PCR; in TCRdb, only in-frame clones are kept and a portion is missing. The table lists 150,000 to 200,000 clones, over 70% of them singletons, with about 2% in the top ten. Input material: PBMCs. The receptor was isolated from a woman aged 18-29 years in good health and CMV-seropositive. The chain combines TRBV9 with TRBJ2-5, with 7 bases that match TRBD2. The DNA for the CDR3 is TGTGCCAGCAGCGTAGCGTTGTCGCGGGGGAGACAAGAGACCCAGTACTTC. Translated: CASSVALSRGRQETQYF.